This note documents a single T cell receptor (beta chain) sequence. The sample belongs to a study of cytomegalovirus exposure and HLA in healthy donors. The PCR had 60 Vbeta and 13 Jbeta primers. Clones were sequenced by immunoSEQ multiplex PCR, and TCRdb holds only the in-frame ones, with some missing. The repertoire holds around 200,000 clones, with about 79% as singletons. From germline, CDR1 is SGHRS and CDR2 YFSETQ. V shed 0 bases and J shed 0 bases, with 9 bases lying between them. CDR3 size: 16 residues. The source of this sequence is a woman between 45 and 60 years old in good health and CMV-seronegative. Source material: PBMCs. The V gene is TRBV5-1, the J gene TRBJ1-4; D call uncertain. The CDR3 here is CASSLDYGSTNEKLFF. CDR3 bases: TGCGCCAGCAGCTTGGACTACGGCTCAACTAATGAAAAACTGTTTTTT.